This is a list of T cell receptor beta chains from one sample in a study of identical twins. Via MiXCR, TCRdb re-called the 5' RACE reads, giving one row per CDR3 protein. Among 700,000 or so distinct CDR3 sequences listed, over 8.5% were seen once. These data also featured in a second study, about yellow fever vaccine responses in identical twins.

Sequenced input: PBMCs. The receptors were gathered from a woman aged 18-30 years in good health. Each CDR3 is given with its conserved first and last residue. A D gene is named only where the DNA matches it firmly. Clone size appears in some rows only: once, few, many, or a class for an expanded clone.

v_call: TRBV9; d_call: -; j_call: TRBJ2-1; clone_size: -; cdr3_aa: CASSAPTTALPYEQFF; cdr3_nt: TGTGCCAGCAGCGCACCGACAACTGCGCTGCCCTATGAGCAGTTCTTC
v_call: TRBV10-3; d_call: -; j_call: TRBJ2-5; clone_size: few; cdr3_aa: CAISPGRGSTHETQYF; cdr3_nt: TGTGCCATCAGCCCGGGAAGGGGATCCACTCACGAGACCCAGTACTTC
v_call: TRBV20-1; d_call: TRBD2; j_call: TRBJ2-4; clone_size: many; cdr3_aa: CSASGLAGLLAKNIQYF; cdr3_nt: TGCAGTGCGTCGGGGCTAGCGGGGTTGCTAGCCAAAAACATTCAGTACTTC
v_call: TRBV20-1; d_call: TRBD1; j_call: TRBJ2-7; clone_size: -; cdr3_aa: CSAREPTGFLGEQYF; cdr3_nt: TGCAGTGCTAGAGAGCCGACAGGGTTTTTGGGTGAGCAGTACTTC
v_call: TRBV6-2/TRBV6-3; d_call: -; j_call: TRBJ2-7; clone_size: few; cdr3_aa: CASSLTGSGYEQYF; cdr3_nt: TGTGCCAGCAGTCTGACCGGTTCGGGATACGAGCAGTACTTC
v_call: TRBV4-2; d_call: -; j_call: TRBJ2-3; clone_size: many; cdr3_aa: CASSQGPLGSTDTQYF; cdr3_nt: TGTGCCAGCAGCCAAGGCCCACTAGGTAGCACAGATACGCAGTATTTT
v_call: TRBV20-1; d_call: TRBD1; j_call: TRBJ1-2; clone_size: few; cdr3_aa: CSATRDRGTNGYTF; cdr3_nt: TGCAGTGCTACCCGGGACAGGGGAACGAATGGCTACACCTTC
v_call: TRBV7-2; d_call: TRBD2; j_call: TRBJ2-7; clone_size: many; cdr3_aa: CASSSRPSGRLREQYF; cdr3_nt: TGTGCCAGCAGCTCCCGGCCTAGCGGGAGATTGAGGGAGCAGTACTTC
v_call: TRBV4-3; d_call: -; j_call: TRBJ2-3; clone_size: few; cdr3_aa: CASSQDWETSTDTQYF; cdr3_nt: TGCGCCAGCAGCCAAGATTGGGAAACCAGCACAGATACGCAGTATTTT
v_call: TRBV5-1; d_call: -; j_call: TRBJ2-2; clone_size: many; cdr3_aa: CASSLAPQGSTGELFF; cdr3_nt: TGCGCCAGCAGCTTGGCCCCCCAGGGGTCCACCGGGGAGCTGTTTTTT
v_call: TRBV25-1; d_call: -; j_call: TRBJ2-7; clone_size: few; cdr3_aa: CASRAPGIVSYEQYF; cdr3_nt: TGTGCCAGCAGGGCCCCAGGGATTGTCTCCTACGAGCAGTACTTC
v_call: TRBV10-1; d_call: TRBD2; j_call: TRBJ2-5; clone_size: -; cdr3_aa: CASSDQPGLGETQYF; cdr3_nt: TGCGCCAGCAGTGATCAGCCCGGACTAGGGGAGACCCAGTACTTC
v_call: TRBV9; d_call: -; j_call: TRBJ1-1; clone_size: -; cdr3_aa: CASSVAPRLNTEAFF; cdr3_nt: TGTGCCAGCAGCGTAGCCCCAAGGCTGAACACTGAAGCTTTCTTT
v_call: TRBV6-4; d_call: TRBD2; j_call: TRBJ2-1; clone_size: many; cdr3_aa: CASSAGAGGNNEQFF; cdr3_nt: TGTGCCAGCAGCGCTGGAGCGGGAGGGAACAATGAGCAGTTCTTC